What follows is one T cell receptor (beta chain) and its context. One junction end does not reproduce the germline sequence, and a read error may be involved. Data came from immunoSEQ multiplex PCR; TCRdb stores just in-frame clones and leaves some out. The sample holds around 300,000 clones, roughly 90% seen once. This sample was taken from a study of cytomegalovirus exposure and HLA in healthy donors. The length of the CDR3 is 11 residues. Per the germline V gene, CDR1 is MDHEN and CDR2 is SYDVKM. The sequenced sample consisted of PBMCs. The chain combines TRBV28 with TRBJ2-2; D remains unclear. This sequence originates from a woman younger than 30 in good health and CMV-seronegative. Written as DNA, the CDR3 is TGTGCCAGCGGTTTTCGCGGGGAGCTGTTTTTT. It encodes CASGFRGELFF.